The TCR beta chain under discussion was sequenced for a study of early stage breast cancer tumors. As concerns this clone: Its antigen is undetermined.

Unmatched junction bases numbered 10, after V lost 3 bases and J lost 3 bases. This CDR3 region has 17 residues. CDR1 is WNHNN and CDR2 is SYGVQD in the germline V gene (reference sequence). Only in-frame clones appear in the TCRdb table, and some are missing; sequencing was by immunoSEQ multiplex PCR. Of around 60,000 clones in the sample, more than 60% were seen once. Study-wide results and limits: Chain pairing and CD4, CD8 or FOXP3 expression were not captured.

The sequence was collected from a person aged 25 to 39 with breast cancer. The sample comprised blood. J is TRBJ2-2 and V is TRBV10-1; 7 bases are a match to TRBD1. The CDR3 nucleotides are TGCGCCAGCAGTGAAGAGCCGGGACAGTGGGACACCGGGGAGCTGTTTTTT. Translating it yields CASSEEPGQWDTGELFF.